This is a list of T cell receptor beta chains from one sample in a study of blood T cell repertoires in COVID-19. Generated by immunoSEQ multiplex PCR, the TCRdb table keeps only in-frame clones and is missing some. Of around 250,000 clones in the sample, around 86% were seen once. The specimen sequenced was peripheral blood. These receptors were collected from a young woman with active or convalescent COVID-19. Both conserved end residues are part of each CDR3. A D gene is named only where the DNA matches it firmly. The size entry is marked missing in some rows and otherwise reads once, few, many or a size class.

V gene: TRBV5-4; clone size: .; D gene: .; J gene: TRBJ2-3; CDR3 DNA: TGTGCCAGCAGCCCCGAGGCAGGGTCAGATACGCAGTATTTT; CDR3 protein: CASSPEAGSDTQYF
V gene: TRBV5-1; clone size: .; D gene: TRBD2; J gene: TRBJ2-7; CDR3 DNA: TGCGCCAGCAGCCTAGCGGGGGATGCCTACGAGCAGTACTTC; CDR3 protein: CASSLAGDAYEQYF
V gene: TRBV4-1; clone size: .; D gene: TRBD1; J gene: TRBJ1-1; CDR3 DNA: TGCGCCAGCAGCCAGGTCCCGGCAGGGGGGACTGAAGCTTTCTTT; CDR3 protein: CASSQVPAGGTEAFF
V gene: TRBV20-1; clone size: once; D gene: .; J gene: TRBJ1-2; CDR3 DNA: TGCAGTGCTAGAGATCCTCTCACCTTC; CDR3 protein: CSARDPLTF
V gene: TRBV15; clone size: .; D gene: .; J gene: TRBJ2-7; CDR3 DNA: TGTGCCACCAGCAGATCCTTCAGGGGCCGATCCTACGAGCAGTACTTC; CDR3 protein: CATSRSFRGRSYEQYF
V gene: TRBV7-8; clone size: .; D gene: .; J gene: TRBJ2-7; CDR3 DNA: TGTGCCAGCAGCCGGGGCGGGGCAGGTCCACAGCAGTACTTC; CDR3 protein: CASSRGGAGPQQYF
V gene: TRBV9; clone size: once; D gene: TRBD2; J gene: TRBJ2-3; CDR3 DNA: TGTGCCAGCAGCGTAGTAGGTAGCGGGGGGATTGTTACGCAGTATTTT; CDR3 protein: CASSVVGSGGIVTQYF
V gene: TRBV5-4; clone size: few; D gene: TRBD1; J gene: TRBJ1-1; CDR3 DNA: TGTGCCAGCAGCCCTGGACAGGGCAGGATGAACACTGAAGCTTTCTTT; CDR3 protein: CASSPGQGRMNTEAFF
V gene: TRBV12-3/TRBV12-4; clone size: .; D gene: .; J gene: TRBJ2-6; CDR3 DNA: TGTGCCAGCAGATTCACTGGGGCCAACGTCCTGACTTTC; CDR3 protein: CASRFTGANVLTF
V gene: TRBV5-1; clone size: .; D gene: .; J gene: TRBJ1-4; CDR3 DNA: TGCGCCAGCAGCGTACAGGGTATGGATGAAAAACTGTTTTTT; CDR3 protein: CASSVQGMDEKLFF
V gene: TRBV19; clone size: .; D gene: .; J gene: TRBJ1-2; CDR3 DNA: TGTGCCAGTCAAGCAGGGTCAGTCTACACCTTC; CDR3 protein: CASQAGSVYTF
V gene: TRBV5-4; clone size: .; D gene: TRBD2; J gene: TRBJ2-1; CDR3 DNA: TGTGCCAGCAGCGCCGGGACTAGCGTCTACAATGAGCAGTTCTTC; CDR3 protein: CASSAGTSVYNEQFF
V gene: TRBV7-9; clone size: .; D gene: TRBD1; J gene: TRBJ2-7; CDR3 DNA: TGTGCCAGCAGCTTAGGGACAGGGTATCGCGAGCAGTACTTC; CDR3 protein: CASSLGTGYREQYF
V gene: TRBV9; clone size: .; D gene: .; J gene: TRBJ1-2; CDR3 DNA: TGTGCCAGCAGCGTAGCTAGGGGCTATGGCTACACCTTC; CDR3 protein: CASSVARGYGYTF
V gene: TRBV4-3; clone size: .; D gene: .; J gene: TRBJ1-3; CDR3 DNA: TGCGCCAGCAGCCAAGGCGGATTCGCTGGAAACACCATATATTTT; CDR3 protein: CASSQGGFAGNTIYF
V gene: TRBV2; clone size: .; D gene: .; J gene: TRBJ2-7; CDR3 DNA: TGTGCCAGCAGCCCCGGCCCCCCAGGCTCCTACGAGCAGTACTTC; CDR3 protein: CASSPGPPGSYEQYF
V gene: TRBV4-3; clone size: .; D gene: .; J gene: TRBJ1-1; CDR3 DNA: TGCGCCAGCAGCCAAGAGACAGCGAACACTGAAGCTTTCTTT; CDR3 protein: CASSQETANTEAFF
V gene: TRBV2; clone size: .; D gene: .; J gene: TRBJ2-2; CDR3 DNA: TGTGCCAGCAGTTTATCAGGTCGAACCGGGGAGCTGTTTTTT; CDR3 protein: CASSLSGRTGELFF
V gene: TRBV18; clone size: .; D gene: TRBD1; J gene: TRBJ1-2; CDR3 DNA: TGTGCCAGCTCACCAATGGGACAGGGGGTGAATGGCTACACCTTC; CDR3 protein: CASSPMGQGVNGYTF
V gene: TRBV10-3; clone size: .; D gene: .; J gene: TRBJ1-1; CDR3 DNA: TGTGCCACCAGGGGTGGGAGCGCTGAAGCTTTCTTT; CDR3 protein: CATRGGSAEAFF
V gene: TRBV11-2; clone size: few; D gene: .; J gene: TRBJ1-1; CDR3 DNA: TGTGCCAGCAGCCTAACGGGGGGCGCTGGCACTGAAGCTTTCTTT; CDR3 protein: CASSLTGGAGTEAFF
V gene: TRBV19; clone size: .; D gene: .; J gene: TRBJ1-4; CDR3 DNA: TGTGCCAGTAACCCCCTGGGAGGTAATGAAAAACTGTTTTTT; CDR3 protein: CASNPLGGNEKLFF
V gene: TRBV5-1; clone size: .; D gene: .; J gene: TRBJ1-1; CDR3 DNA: TGCGCCAGCAGCCGGGACACGGGGAACACTGAAGCTTTCTTT; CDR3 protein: CASSRDTGNTEAFF
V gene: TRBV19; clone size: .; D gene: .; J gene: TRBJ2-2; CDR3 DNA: TGTGCCAGTAGTATAGATCAATTCGCGGCCCGCAGTGGGGAGCTGTTTTTT; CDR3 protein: CASSIDQFAARSGELFF
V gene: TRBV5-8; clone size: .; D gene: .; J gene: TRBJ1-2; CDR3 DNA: TGTGCCAGCAGCCCTGACCCGAGGGCGTATGGCTACACCTTC; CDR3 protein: CASSPDPRAYGYTF
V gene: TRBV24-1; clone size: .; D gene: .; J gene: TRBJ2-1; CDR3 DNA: TGTGCCACCAGTGATCCCCTAGGGGCGGGAAATGAGCAGTTCTTC; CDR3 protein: CATSDPLGAGNEQFF
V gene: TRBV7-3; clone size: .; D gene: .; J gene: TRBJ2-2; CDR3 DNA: TGTGCCAGCAGCTCTAGCGCCGGGTTCACCGGGGAGCTGTTTTTT; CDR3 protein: CASSSSAGFTGELFF
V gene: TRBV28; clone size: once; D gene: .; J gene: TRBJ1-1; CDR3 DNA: TGTGCCAGCGCGCTCTTGTGGTTACAGGCCATACCTCACACTGAAGCTTTCTTT; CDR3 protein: CASALLWLQAIPHTEAFF
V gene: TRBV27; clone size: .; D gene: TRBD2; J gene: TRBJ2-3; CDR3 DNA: TGTGCCAGCAGTTTATATCCAGCGGGGGCTCTGTATACGCAGTATTTT; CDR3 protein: CASSLYPAGALYTQYF
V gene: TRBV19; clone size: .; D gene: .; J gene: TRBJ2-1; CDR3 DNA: TGTGCCAGTAGTATGCACAGGTTTTCCTACAATGAGCAGTTCTTC; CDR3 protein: CASSMHRFSYNEQFF
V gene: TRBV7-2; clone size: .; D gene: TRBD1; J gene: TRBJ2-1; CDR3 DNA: TGTGCCAGCAGCTTTTCCAGGGGACAGGGGAGCTCCTACAATGAGCAGTTCTTC; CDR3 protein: CASSFSRGQGSSYNEQFF
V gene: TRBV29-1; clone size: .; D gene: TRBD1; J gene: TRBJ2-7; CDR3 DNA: TGCAGCGTTGTCCCGACAGGGGTTTCGAGCTCCTACGAGCAGTACTTC; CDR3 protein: CSVVPTGVSSSYEQYF
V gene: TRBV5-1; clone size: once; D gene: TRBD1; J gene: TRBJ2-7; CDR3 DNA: TGCGCCAGCAGAGCCGGGACAGGGGAATCCTACGAGCAGTACTTC; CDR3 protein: CASRAGTGESYEQYF
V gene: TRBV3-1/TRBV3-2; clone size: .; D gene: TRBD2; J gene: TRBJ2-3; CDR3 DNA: TGTGCCAGCAGCTACCACCGGGGCGGGGGTGGCACAGATACGCAGTATTTT; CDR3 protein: CASSYHRGGGGTDTQYF
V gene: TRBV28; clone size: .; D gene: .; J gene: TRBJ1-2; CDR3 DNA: TGTGCCAGCACCCCCCCAGGCAGCCATTTAGGCTACACCTTC; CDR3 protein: CASTPPGSHLGYTF
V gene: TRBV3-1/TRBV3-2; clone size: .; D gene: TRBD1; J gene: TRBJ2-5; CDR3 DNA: TGTGCCAGCAGCCGACAGGGGGCTCAAGAGACCCAGTACTTC; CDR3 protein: CASSRQGAQETQYF
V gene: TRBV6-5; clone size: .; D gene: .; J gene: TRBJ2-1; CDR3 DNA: TGTGCCAGCCAAGGACAGTCGGGGTCCTACAATGAGCAGTTCTTC; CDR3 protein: CASQGQSGSYNEQFF
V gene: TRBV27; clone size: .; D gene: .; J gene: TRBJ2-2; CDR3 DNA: TGTGCCAGCAGTAACAGGGTTAGGAACACCGGGGAGCTGTTTTTT; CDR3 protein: CASSNRVRNTGELFF
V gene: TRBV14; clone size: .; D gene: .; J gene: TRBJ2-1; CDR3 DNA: TGTGCCAGCAGCCAAGATGGGCCCACCGTATTCTTC; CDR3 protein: CASSQDGPTVFF
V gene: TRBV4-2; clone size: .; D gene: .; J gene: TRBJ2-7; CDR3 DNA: TGTGCCAGCAGCCTACGAGAGGGGGGGGCCTCCTACGAGCAGTACTTC; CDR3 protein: CASSLREGGASYEQYF
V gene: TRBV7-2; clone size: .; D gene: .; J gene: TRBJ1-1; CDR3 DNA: TGTGCCAGCAGCGTAGGGACGGGAACTGAAGCTTTCTTT; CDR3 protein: CASSVGTGTEAFF
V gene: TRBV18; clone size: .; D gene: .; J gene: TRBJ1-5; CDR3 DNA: TGTGCCAGCTCACCCCAACCGGCCAACAGGGTCGTCAATCAGCCCCAGCATTTT; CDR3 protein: CASSPQPANRVVNQPQHF
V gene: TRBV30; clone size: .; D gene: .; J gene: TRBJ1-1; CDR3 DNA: TGTGCCTGGAGTGCACAGGGTGGAACTGAAGCTTTCTTT; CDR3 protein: CAWSAQGGTEAFF
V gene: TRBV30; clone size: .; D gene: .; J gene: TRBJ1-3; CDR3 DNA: TGTGCCTGGAGCCTAGGCCTCTCTGGAAACACCATATATTTT; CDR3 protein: CAWSLGLSGNTIYF
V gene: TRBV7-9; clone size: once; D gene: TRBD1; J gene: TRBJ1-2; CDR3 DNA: TGTGCCAGCAGCATGCGAGCCGAGGGACAGCCAAACTATGGCTACACCTTC; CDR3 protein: CASSMRAEGQPNYGYTF
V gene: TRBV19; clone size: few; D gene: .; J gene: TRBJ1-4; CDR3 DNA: TGTGCCAGTAGTATAGGAGGGGAAAAACTGTTTTTT; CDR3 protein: CASSIGGEKLFF
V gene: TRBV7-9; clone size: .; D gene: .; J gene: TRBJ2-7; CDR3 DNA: TGTGCCAGCAGCTTAGAGGGCGGGTACGAGCAGTACTTC; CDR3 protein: CASSLEGGYEQYF
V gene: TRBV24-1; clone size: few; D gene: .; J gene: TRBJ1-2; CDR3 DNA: TGTGCCACCAGTGATTCCGATCGGGGCTACACCTTC; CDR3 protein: CATSDSDRGYTF
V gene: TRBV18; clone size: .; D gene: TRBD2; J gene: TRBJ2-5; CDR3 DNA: TGTGCCAGCTCACCTGGGACTAGCGGGGTCGAGACCCAGTACTTC; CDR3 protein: CASSPGTSGVETQYF
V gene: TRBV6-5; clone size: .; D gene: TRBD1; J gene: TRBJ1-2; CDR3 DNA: TGTGCCAGCAGCAACCGACAGGGCTATGGCTACACCTTC; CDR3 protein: CASSNRQGYGYTF
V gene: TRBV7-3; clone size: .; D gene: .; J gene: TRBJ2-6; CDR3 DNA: TGTGCCAGCAGCTTAATCCCCCGTTCTGGGGCCAACGTCCTGACTTTC; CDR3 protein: CASSLIPRSGANVLTF
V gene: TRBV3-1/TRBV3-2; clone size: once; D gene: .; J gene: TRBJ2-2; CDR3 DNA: TGTGCCAGCAGCCGCCAGACTGTAAACACCGGGGAGCTGTTTTTT; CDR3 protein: CASSRQTVNTGELFF